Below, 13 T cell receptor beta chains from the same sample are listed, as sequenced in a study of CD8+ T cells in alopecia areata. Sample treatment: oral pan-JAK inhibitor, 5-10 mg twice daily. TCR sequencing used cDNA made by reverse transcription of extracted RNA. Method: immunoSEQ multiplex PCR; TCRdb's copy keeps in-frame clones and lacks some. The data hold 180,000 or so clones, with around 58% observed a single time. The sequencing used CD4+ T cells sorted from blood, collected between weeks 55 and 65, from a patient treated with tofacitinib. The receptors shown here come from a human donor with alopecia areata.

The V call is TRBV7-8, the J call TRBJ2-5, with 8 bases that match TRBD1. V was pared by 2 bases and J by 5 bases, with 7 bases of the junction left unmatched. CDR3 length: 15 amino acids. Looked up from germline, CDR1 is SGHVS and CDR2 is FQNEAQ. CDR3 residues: CASSLNPGGFETQYF. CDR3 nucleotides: TGTGCCAGCAGCTTAAATCCAGGGGGCTTCGAGACCCAGTACTTC.

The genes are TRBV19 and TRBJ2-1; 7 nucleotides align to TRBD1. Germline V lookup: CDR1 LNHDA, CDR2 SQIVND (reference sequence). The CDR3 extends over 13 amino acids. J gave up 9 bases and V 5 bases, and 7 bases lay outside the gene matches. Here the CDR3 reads CASSLAGGSEQFF. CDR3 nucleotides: TGTGCCAGTAGTCTAGCAGGGGGTTCTGAGCAGTTCTTC.

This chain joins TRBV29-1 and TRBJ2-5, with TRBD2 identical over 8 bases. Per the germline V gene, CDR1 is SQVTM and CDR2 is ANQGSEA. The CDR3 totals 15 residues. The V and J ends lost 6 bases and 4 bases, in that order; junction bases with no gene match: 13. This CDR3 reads CSVSNSRGGGETQYF. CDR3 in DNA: TGCAGCGTCTCGAATAGTCGGGGGGGCGGAGAGACCCAGTACTTC.

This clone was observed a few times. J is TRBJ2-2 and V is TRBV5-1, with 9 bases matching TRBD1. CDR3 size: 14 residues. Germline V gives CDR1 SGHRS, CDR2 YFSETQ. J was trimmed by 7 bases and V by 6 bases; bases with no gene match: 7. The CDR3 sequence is CASTKDRGGGELFF. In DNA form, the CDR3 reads TGCGCCAGCACAAAGGACAGGGGCGGCGGGGAGCTGTTTTTT.

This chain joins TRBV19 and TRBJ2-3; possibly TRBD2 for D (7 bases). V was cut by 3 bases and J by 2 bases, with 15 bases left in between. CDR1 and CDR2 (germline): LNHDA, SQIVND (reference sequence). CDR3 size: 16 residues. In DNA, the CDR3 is TGTGCCAGTAGTATTTTGCGGGGGCGAACCACAGATACGCAGTATTTT. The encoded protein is CASSILRGRTTDTQYF.

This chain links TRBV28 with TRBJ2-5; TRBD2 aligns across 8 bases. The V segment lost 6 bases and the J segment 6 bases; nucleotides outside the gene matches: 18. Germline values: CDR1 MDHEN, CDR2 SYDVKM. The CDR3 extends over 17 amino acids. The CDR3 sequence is CASSTIKVAGPSKTQYF. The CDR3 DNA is TGTGCCAGCAGCACCATCAAGGTAGCGGGACCTTCGAAGACCCAGTACTTC.

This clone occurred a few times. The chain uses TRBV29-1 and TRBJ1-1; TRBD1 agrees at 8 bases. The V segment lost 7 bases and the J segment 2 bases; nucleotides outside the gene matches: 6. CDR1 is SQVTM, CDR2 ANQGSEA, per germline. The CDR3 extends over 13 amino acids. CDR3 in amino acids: CSGNRGTNTEAFF. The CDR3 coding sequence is TGCAGCGGTAACAGGGGGACCAACACTGAAGCTTTCTTT. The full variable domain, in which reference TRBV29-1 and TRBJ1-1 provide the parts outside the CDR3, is SAVISQKPSRDICQRGTSLTIQCQVDSQVTMMFWYRQQPGQSLTLIATANQGSEATYESGFVIDKFPISRPNLTFSTLTVSNMSPEDSSIYLCSGNRGTNTEAFFGQGTRLTVV.

The CDR3 protein is CASSERTSGVTDTQYF. Written as DNA, the CDR3 is TGTGCCAGCAGTGAACGGACTAGCGGGGTAACAGATACGCAGTATTTT. The chain couples TRBV25-1 to TRBJ2-3; 12 nucleotides align to TRBD2. Trimming took 2 bases from V and 3 from J; bases not matched to a gene: 3. Germline-derived CDR1 and CDR2 are MGHDK and SYGVNS. The CDR3 is 16 residues long.

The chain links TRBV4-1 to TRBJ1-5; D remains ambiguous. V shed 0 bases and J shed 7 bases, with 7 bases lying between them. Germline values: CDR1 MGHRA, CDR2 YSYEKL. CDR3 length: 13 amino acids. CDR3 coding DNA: TGCGCCAGCAGCCAAGAAGGGATACAGCCCCAGCATTTT. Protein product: CASSQEGIQPQHF.

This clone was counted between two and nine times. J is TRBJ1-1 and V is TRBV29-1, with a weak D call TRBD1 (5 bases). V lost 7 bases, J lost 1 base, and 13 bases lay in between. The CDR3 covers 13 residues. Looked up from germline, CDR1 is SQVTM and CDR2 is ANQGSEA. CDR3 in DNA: TGCAGCGGCTCCGGGACGGGGAACACTGAAGCTTTCTTT. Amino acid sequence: CSGSGTGNTEAFF. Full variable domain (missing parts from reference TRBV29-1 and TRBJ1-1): SAVISQKPSRDICQRGTSLTIQCQVDSQVTMMFWYRQQPGQSLTLIATANQGSEATYESGFVIDKFPISRPNLTFSTLTVSNMSPEDSSIYLCSGSGTGNTEAFFGQGTRLTVV.

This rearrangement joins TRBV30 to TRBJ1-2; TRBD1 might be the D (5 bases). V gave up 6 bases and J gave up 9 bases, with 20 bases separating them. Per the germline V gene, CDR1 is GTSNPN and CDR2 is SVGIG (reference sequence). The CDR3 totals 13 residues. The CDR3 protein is CACVLGRALRYTF. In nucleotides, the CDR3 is TGTGCCTGCGTTTTGGGGCGGGCTTTGCGCTACACCTTC.

The CDR3 sequence is CASSNGTSGGAWNEQFF. CDR3 coding DNA: TGTGCCAGCAGTAACGGGACTAGCGGGGGGGCTTGGAATGAGCAGTTCTTC. The chain joins TRBV6-4 to TRBJ2-1; TRBD2 aligns across 16 bases. The CDR3 is 17 residues long. Germline assignment: CDR1 MRHNA and CDR2 SNTAGT. The junction had 8 bases not matched to a gene; V was cut back by 5 bases and J by 7 bases.

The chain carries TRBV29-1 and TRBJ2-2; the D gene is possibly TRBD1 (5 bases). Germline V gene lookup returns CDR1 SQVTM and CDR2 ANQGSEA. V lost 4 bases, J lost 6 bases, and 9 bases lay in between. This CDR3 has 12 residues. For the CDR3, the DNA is TGCAGCGTTGCATCAGGGCCCGGGGAGCTGTTTTTT. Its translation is CSVASGPGELFF.